The sequence of this TCR beta chain was determined in a study of OX40 agonist ivuxolimab in advanced cancers. Assay used: immunoSEQ multiplex PCR; TCRdb lists only in-frame clones, some missing. The repertoire holds roughly 52,000 clones, with around 77% as singletons. Germline V gives CDR1 SQVTM, CDR2 ANQGSEA. The CDR3 spans 13 residues. With 7 bases removed from V and 7 bases from J, the gap between germline ends came to 17 bases. The receptor was isolated from an adult with an advanced solid tumor such as melanoma, head and neck, liver or kidney cancer. Here the sequenced sample was CD4+ or CD8+ T cells sorted from blood, taken in a trial of the OX40 agonist ivuxolimab. This sequence joins TRBV29-1 and TRBJ1-5; tentative D call: TRBD1 (6 bases). Written as DNA, the CDR3 is TGCAGCGGGGCCCAGGGGCGGGGACAGCCCCAGCATTTT. It codes for CSGAQGRGQPQHF.